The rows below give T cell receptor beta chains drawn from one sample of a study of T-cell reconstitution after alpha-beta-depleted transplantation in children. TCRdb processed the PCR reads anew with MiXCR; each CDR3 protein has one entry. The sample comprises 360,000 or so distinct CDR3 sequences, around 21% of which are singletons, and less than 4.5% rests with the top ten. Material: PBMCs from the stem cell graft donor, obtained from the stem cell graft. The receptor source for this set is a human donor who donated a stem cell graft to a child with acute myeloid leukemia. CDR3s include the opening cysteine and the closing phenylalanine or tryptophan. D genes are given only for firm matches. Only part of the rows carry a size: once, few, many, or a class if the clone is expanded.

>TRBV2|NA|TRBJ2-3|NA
TGTGCCAGCAGTGGCAGGATAACTAGCACAGATACGCAGTATTTT
CASSGRITSTDTQYF
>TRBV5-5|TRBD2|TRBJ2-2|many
TGTGCCAGCAGCTTAAGACTAGCGGGAGCCACCGGGGAGCTGTTTTTT
CASSLRLAGATGELFF
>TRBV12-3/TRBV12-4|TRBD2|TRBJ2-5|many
TGTGCCAGCAGTCCCGGGACTAGCGGGCAAGAGACCCAGTACTTC
CASSPGTSGQETQYF
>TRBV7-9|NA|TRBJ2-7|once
TGTGCCAGCAGCCATCAAGTGGGCGAGCAGTACTTC
CASSHQVGEQYF
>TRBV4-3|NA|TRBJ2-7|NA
TGCGCCAGCAGCCAAGAGGGGGGCAGGGTACACGAGCAGTACTTC
CASSQEGGRVHEQYF
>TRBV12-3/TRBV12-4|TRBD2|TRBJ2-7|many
TGTGCCAGCAGTTTAGGGCTAGCGGATTACGAGCAGTACTTC
CASSLGLADYEQYF
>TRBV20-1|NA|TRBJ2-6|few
TGCAGTGCTTCGGTGGGCTCTGGGGCCAACGTCCTGACTTTC
CSASVGSGANVLTF
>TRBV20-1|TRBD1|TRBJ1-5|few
TGCAGTGTAAGGACAGGAGGGGGTCAGCCCCAGCATTTT
CSVRTGGGQPQHF
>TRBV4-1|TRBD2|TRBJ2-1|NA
TGCGCCAGCAGCCAACCTACTAGCGGGAACTACAATGAGCAGTTCTTC
CASSQPTSGNYNEQFF
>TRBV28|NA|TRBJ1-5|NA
TGTGCCAGCAGTTTGAAGTATCAGCCCCAGCATTTT
CASSLKYQPQHF
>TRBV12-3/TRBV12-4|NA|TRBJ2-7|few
TGTGCCAGCAGCTCCACGGACGGGTACGAGCAGTACTTC
CASSSTDGYEQYF
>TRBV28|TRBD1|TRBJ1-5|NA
TGTGCCAGCAGCTACTCCCAGGGGGGCTATCAGCCCCAGCATTTT
CASSYSQGGYQPQHF
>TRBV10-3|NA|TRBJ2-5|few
TGTGCCACCGGAGGGAACGGTGCCCAAGAGACCCAGTACTTC
CATGGNGAQETQYF
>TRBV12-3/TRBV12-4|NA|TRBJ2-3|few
TGTGCCAGCAGCATAGCGGTTACGCAGTATTTT
CASSIAVTQYF
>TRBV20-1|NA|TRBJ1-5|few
TGCAGTGCGGCATCACAGGGCGATCGCAATCAGCCCCAGCATTTT
CSAASQGDRNQPQHF
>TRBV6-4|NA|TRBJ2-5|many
TGTGCCAGCAGTGTGTCCTCGACTGAGACCCAGTACTTC
CASSVSSTETQYF
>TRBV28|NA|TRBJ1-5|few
TGTGCCAGCAGTTTCCCACAACAGGGCTTTTTCAATCAGCCCCAGCATTTT
CASSFPQQGFFNQPQHF
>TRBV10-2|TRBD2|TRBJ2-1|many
TGCGCCAGCAGTGAAATAGCGGGAGGCGCGAATGAGCAGTTCTTC
CASSEIAGGANEQFF
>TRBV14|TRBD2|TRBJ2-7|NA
TGTGCCAGCAGCCCTACGGGACTAGCGGGAGTGTACGAGCAGTACTTC
CASSPTGLAGVYEQYF
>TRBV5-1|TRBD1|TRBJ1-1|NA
TGCGCCAGCAGCTTGGCGGGACAGGGTTCGCGTCGAGCTGAAGCTTTCTTT
CASSLAGQGSRRAEAFF
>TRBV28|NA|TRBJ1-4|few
TGTGCCAGCAGTTTATTAACAGGGCGGGCCGAAAAACTGTTTTTT
CASSLLTGRAEKLFF
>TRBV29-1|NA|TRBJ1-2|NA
TGCAGCGTTGAAGAATGGAGCTATGGCTACACCTTC
CSVEEWSYGYTF
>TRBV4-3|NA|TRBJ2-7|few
TGCGCCAGCAGCCAAGACGGGGAGAGCTACGAGCAGTACTTC
CASSQDGESYEQYF
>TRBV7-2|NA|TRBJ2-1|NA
TGTGCCAGCAGCTCCGACTGGGTTAATGAGCAGTTCTTC
CASSSDWVNEQFF
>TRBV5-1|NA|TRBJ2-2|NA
TGCGCCAGCAATCAAGGGAGTCCGAACACCGGGGAGCTGTTTTTT
CASNQGSPNTGELFF
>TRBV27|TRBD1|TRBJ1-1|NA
TGTGCCAGCAGTGGCACAGGGGGTTTCACTGAAGCTTTCTTT
CASSGTGGFTEAFF
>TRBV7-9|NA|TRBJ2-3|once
TGTGCCAGCAGATCTCGTGCAGATACGCAGTATTTT
CASRSRADTQYF
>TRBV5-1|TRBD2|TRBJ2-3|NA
TGCGCCAGCAGCTTGGCCGGGCTAGCGGGAGGTCGCACAGATACGCAGTATTTT
CASSLAGLAGGRTDTQYF
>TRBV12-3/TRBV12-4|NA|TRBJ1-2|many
TGTGCCAGCAGTCCCCAGGGTGGCTACACCTTC
CASSPQGGYTF
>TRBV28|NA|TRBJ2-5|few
TGTGCCAGCAGTTTAGGAGCCGGAAACGTGAAAGAGACCCAGTACTTC
CASSLGAGNVKETQYF
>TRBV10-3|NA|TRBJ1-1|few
TGTGCCATCAGTGAATTAAAATTGAACACTGAAGCTTTCTTT
CAISELKLNTEAFF
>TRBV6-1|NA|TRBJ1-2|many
TGTGCCAGCAGTCCAGGTGGAGCCGGCCTTAACTATGGCTACACCTTC
CASSPGGAGLNYGYTF
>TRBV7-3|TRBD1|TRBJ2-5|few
TGTGCCAGCAGCTTAACCGGGGGACAGGGTCGAGAGACCCAGTACTTC
CASSLTGGQGRETQYF
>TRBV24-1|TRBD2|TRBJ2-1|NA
TGTGCCACCAGTGATTTTAAGGCTAGCGGATCTAGGGAATACAATGAGCAGTTCTTC
CATSDFKASGSREYNEQFF
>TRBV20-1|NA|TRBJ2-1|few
TGCAGTGCTAGAGATCGGGACTTCAGCTATAGTGAGCAGTTCTTC
CSARDRDFSYSEQFF
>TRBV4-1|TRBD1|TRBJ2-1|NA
TGCGCCAGCAGCCAAGCGAGACAGGGGTTGGGTGAGCAGTTCTTC
CASSQARQGLGEQFF
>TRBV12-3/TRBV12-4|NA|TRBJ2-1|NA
TGTGCCAGCAGCTACCGCCCTTCTAACAATGAGCAGTTCTTC
CASSYRPSNNEQFF
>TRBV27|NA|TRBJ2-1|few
TGTGCCAGCAGTTTAAGGGGGGAGCAGTTCTTC
CASSLRGEQFF
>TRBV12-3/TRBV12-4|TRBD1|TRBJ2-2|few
TGTGCCAGCAGCCGACAGGGGGCCACCGGGGAGCTGTTTTTT
CASSRQGATGELFF
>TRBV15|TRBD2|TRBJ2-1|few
TGTGCCACCAGCAGACCTAGCGGGACGGGGAATGAGCAGTTCTTC
CATSRPSGTGNEQFF
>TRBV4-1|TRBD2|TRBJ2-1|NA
TGCGCCAGCAGCCAGATTAGCGGGTCGGGGGGCAATGAGCAGTTCTTC
CASSQISGSGGNEQFF
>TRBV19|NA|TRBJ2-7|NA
TGTGCCAGTAGTGCCGGGGCTAGCTACGAGCAGTACTTC
CASSAGASYEQYF